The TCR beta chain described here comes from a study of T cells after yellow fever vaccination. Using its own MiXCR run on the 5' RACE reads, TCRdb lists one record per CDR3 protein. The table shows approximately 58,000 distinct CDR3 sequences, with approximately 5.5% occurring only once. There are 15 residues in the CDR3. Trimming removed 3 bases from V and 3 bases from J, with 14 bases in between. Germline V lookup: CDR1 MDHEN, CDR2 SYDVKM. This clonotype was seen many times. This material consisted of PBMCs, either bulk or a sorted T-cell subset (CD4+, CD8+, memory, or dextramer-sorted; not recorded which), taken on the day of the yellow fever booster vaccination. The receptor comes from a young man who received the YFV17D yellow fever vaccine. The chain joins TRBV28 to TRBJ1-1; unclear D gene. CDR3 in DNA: TGTGCCAGCAGTTTTGATTGGCAGGAGGACACTGAAGCTTTCTTT. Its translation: CASSFDWQEDTEAFF.